Listed here are 8 T cell receptor beta chains from one sample, sequenced in a study of OX40 agonist ivuxolimab in advanced cancers. This table comes from immunoSEQ multiplex PCR, and its TCRdb copy is limited to in-frame clones, with some not included. Here the sample spans almost 65,000 clones, approximately 83% being singletons. The sequences come from CD4+ or CD8+ T cells sorted from blood, collected in a trial of the OX40 agonist ivuxolimab. The receptors derive from an adult with an advanced solid tumor such as melanoma, head and neck, liver or kidney cancer.

Only a few counts were recorded for this clone. The CDR3 here is CAGSGGYEQYF. The CDR3 nucleotides are TGTGCGGGCTCGGGAGGATACGAGCAGTACTTC. This chain connects TRBV30 to TRBJ2-7, with 7 bases aligning to TRBD2. The CDR3 consists of 11 residues. Germline V gene data show CDR1 as GTSNPN and CDR2 as SVGIG (reference sequence). Using reference TRBV30 and TRBJ2-7 for the parts outside the CDR3, the full variable domain is SQTIHQWPATLVQPVGSPLSLECTVEGTSNPNLYWYRQAAGRGLQLLFYSVGIGQISSEVPQNLSASRPQDRQFILSSKKLLLSDSGFYLCAGSGGYEQYFGPGTRLTVT.

The chain links TRBV23-1 to TRBJ1-5; D is unclear. TRBV23-1 is placed among ORFs of uncertain function. This CDR3 is 13 amino acids long. Trimming shortened V by 2 bases and J by 5 bases, and 7 bases separated the two germline ends. The DNA for the CDR3 is TGCGCCAGCAGTCAAATAATCCATCAGCCCCAGCATTTT. Translating gives CASSQIIHQPQHF.

The chain employs TRBV6-1 and TRBJ2-5, with no clear D. This CDR3 contains 12 residues. V lost 5 bases and J lost 7, with 11 bases in between. Germline loops: CDR1 MNHNS, CDR2 SASEGT. CDR3 amino acids: CASSSLVGTQYF. The DNA of the CDR3 is TGTGCCAGCAGTAGCCTGGTAGGGACCCAGTACTTC.

The chain has TRBV7-2 and TRBJ2-7; D is undetermined. Per germline, CDR1 SGHTA and CDR2 FQGNSA. The CDR3 runs to 13 residues. The germline V and J ends were trimmed by 3 bases and 4 bases, with 10 bases remaining between them. The CDR3 coding sequence is TGTGCCAGCAGCTTCGGACGGTTATACGAGCAGTACTTC. Its protein is CASSFGRLYEQYF.

The chain couples TRBV18 to TRBJ2-7; D remains unclear. CDR1 is KGHSH, CDR2 LQKENI, per germline. The V gene lost 2 bases and the J gene lost 4 bases, with 6 bases spanning the gap. The CDR3 is 12 residues long. DNA for the CDR3: TGTGCCAGCTCACCAGGGGAATACGAGCAGTACTTC. Its protein product is CASSPGEYEQYF.

This clone was seen a handful of times. The rearrangement uses TRBV6-1 and TRBJ1-6; 8 nucleotides agree with TRBD1. This CDR3 has 13 residues. CDR1 is MNHNS and CDR2 is SASEGT in the germline V gene. With V trimmed by 7 bases and J by 10 bases, 6 bases remained unmatched. The CDR3 DNA is TGTGCCAGCACGGACAGGGTATTCTCACCCCTCCACTTT. Translation: CASTDRVFSPLHF.

V is TRBV9 and J is TRBJ2-3; TRBD2 agrees at 8 bases. The junction had 3 bases not matched to a gene; V was cut back by 0 bases and J by 6 bases. This CDR3 contains 14 residues. The germline gives CDR1 SGDLS, CDR2 YYNGEE. The DNA for the CDR3 is TGTGCCAGCAGCGTAGATGCTAGCGGGGATACGCAGTATTTT. This codes for CASSVDASGDTQYF. The full variable domain, rest sourced from reference TRBV9 and TRBJ2-3, is DSGVTQTPKHLITATGQRVTLRCSPRSGDLSVYWYQQSLDQGLQFLIQYYNGEERAKGNILERFSAQQFPDLHSELNLSSLELGDSALYFCASSVDASGDTQYFGPGTRLTVL.

J is TRBJ1-1 and V is TRBV10-1; no firm D call. From germline, CDR1 is WNHNN and CDR2 SYGVQD (reference sequence). V was pared by 0 bases and J by 1 base, with 6 bases between. The length of the CDR3 is 14 residues. This chain's CDR3 is CASSESGGNTEAFF. The CDR3 nucleotides are TGCGCCAGCAGTGAGTCGGGAGGGAACACTGAAGCTTTCTTT.